Below are 24 T cell receptor beta chains sequenced from a single sample in a study of cytomegalovirus exposure and HLA in healthy donors. Use of 60 Vbeta and 13 Jbeta primers characterized the PCR. Profiling relied on immunoSEQ multiplex PCR, and the TCRdb table lists in-frame clones only, not all of them. Of some 150,000 clones listed, around 80% were seen once; the top ten hold under 2%. Sequencing was performed on PBMCs. The receptors shown here come from a middle-aged woman in good health and CMV-seronegative.

The chain recombines TRBV30 with TRBJ2-7; the D is unclear. This CDR3 spans 12 amino acids. The V gene lost 0 bases and the J gene lost 3 bases, with 6 bases spanning the gap. The V gene's germline CDR1 is GTSNPN and CDR2 SVGIG (reference sequence). CDR3 in DNA: TGTGCCTGGAGTGTTCTTAGCTACGAGCAGTACTTC. It encodes CAWSVLSYEQYF.

The rearrangement uses TRBV4-3 and TRBJ2-5, with D hard to call. The CDR3 contains 14 residues. Trimming cost V 4 bases and J 4 bases, with 13 bases left between them. Per germline, CDR1 LGHNA and CDR2 YSLEER. CDR3 residues: CASSLVTGLETQYF. For the CDR3, the DNA is TGCGCCAGCAGCCTAGTGACTGGGTTAGAGACCCAGTACTTC.

V gene TRBV10-1 combines with J gene TRBJ2-2; D possibly corresponds to TRBD1 (6 bases). V gave up 8 bases and J gave up 4 bases, with 11 bases separating them. The CDR3 is 13 amino acids. The germline CDR1 and CDR2 sequences are WNHNN and SYGVQD (reference sequence). The CDR3 region has the DNA TGCGCCAGCCGCAGGGGATCCACCGGGGAGCTGTTTTTT. Protein: CASRRGSTGELFF.

This chain connects TRBV7-8 to TRBJ1-5, with 8 bases lining up with TRBD1. Germline CDR1 SGHVS, CDR2 FQNEAQ. Trimming cost V 1 base and J 4 bases; bases outside gene matches: 0. This CDR3 is 14 amino acids long. The CDR3 coding sequence is TGTGCCAGCAGCTTAGGACAGGGGAATCAGCCCCAGCATTTT. Translated: CASSLGQGNQPQHF.

The rearrangement uses TRBV27 and TRBJ2-7; TRBD1 agrees at 7 bases. V trimming: 1 base; J trimming: 6 bases; junction bases outside the gene matches: 12. This CDR3 region has 16 residues. The germline V gene encodes CDR1 MNHEY and CDR2 SMNVEV (reference sequence). CDR3 region: CASSLLSSGTETEQYF. In nucleotides, the CDR3 is TGTGCCAGCAGTTTATTATCTTCCGGGACAGAGACCGAGCAGTACTTC.

This chain links TRBV21-1 with TRBJ2-7; the listed D gene, TRBD1, was not tested against the DNA. TRBV21-1 has pseudogene status. The CDR3 loop spans 14 amino acids. For the CDR3, the DNA is TGTGCCAGCAGCAAAGTGTGGCAGGATCACGAGCAGTACTTC. Protein: CASSKVWQDHEQYF.

This chain links TRBV5-1 with TRBJ1-1, with 12 nucleotides matching TRBD1. This CDR3 is built from 15 residues. CDR1 is SGHRS, CDR2 YFSETQ, per germline. Germline trimming cut 2 bases from V and 7 bases from J; bases unmatched to any gene: 6. CDR3 sequence (DNA): TGCGCCAGCAGCTTTGGGACAGGGGGCTATATTGAAGCTTTCTTT. Translating gives CASSFGTGGYIEAFF.

The chain is built from TRBV6-5 and TRBJ2-1; D possibly corresponds to TRBD1 (5 bases). Trimming took off 2 bases at V and 6 bases at J, with 11 bases between the two ends. There are 14 residues in the CDR3. In germline, CDR1 is MNHEY, CDR2 SVGAGI. Here the CDR3 reads CASSYDTGTNEQFF. In DNA, the CDR3 is TGTGCCAGCAGTTACGACACAGGTACCAATGAGCAGTTCTTC.

The chain recombines TRBV19 with TRBJ2-7; 9 bases map to TRBD2. Unmatched junction bases numbered 8, after V lost 5 bases and J lost 6 bases. The CDR3 covers 14 residues. Germline V CDR1 and CDR2: LNHDA, SQIVND (reference sequence). CDR3 sequence: CASSEVAGVPEQYF. The CDR3 DNA is TGTGCCAGTAGTGAGGTAGCGGGAGTTCCCGAGCAGTACTTC.

This chain uses TRBV7-2 with TRBJ2-1; 9 bases line up with TRBD2. The CDR3 sequence is 15 residues long. V shed 5 bases, J shed 5 bases, and the junction held 7 bases outside the gene matches. The germline V gene has CDR1 SGHTA and CDR2 FQGNSA. The CDR3 region is CASSPQGGRDNEQFF. CDR3 DNA: TGTGCCAGCAGCCCTCAGGGCGGGAGGGACAATGAGCAGTTCTTC.

The gene calls are TRBV6-5 and TRBJ2-2; D gene uncertain. This CDR3 comprises 15 residues. Germline lookup yields CDR1 MNHEY and CDR2 SVGAGI. The ends were cut back, 1 base at V and 7 bases at J, with 13 bases in the middle. The CDR3 loop is CASSYFHRVNGELFF. The CDR3 DNA follows: TGTGCCAGCAGTTACTTCCACCGGGTTAACGGGGAGCTGTTTTTT.

The chain employs TRBV5-1 and TRBJ1-2, with 7 bases fitting TRBD1. The junction had 13 bases not matched to a gene; V was cut back by 4 bases and J by 10 bases. Germline loops: CDR1 SGHRS, CDR2 YFSETQ. The CDR3 contains 14 residues. CDR3 coding DNA: TGCGCCAGCAGCGACCCGACAGGGCTAGGTGTCTACACCTTC. It codes for CASSDPTGLGVYTF.

The chain carries TRBV7-6 and TRBJ1-3, with TRBD1 identical over 8 bases. This CDR3 is built from 17 residues. CDR1 is SGHVS and CDR2 is FNYEAQ in the germline V gene. V lost 5 bases and J lost 1; bases outside the gene matches: 10. CDR3 sequence (DNA): TGTGCCAGCAGCATACCGTTACAGGGGGGATCTGGAAACACCATATATTTT. Residues: CASSIPLQGGSGNTIYF.

The chain carries TRBV5-1 and TRBJ2-3, with 9 positions matching TRBD2. The trim removed 2 bases at V and 6 bases at J, leaving 4 bases unmatched. The CDR3 has 14 residues. Germline-derived CDR1 and CDR2 are SGHRS and YFSETQ. CDR3 region: CASSFRAGGDTQYF. The DNA for the CDR3 is TGCGCCAGCAGCTTTAGGGCGGGAGGGGATACGCAGTATTTT.

This clone was seen a single time. V and J are TRBV4-1 and TRBJ1-3; the D gene is possibly TRBD1 (5 bases). The germline V and J ends were trimmed by 2 bases and 1 base, with 12 bases remaining between them. The germline CDR1 and CDR2 sequences are MGHRA and YSYEKL. The CDR3 is 16 amino acids. The CDR3 spells CASSQTRKGSGNTIYF. CDR3 nucleotide sequence: TGCGCCAGCAGCCAAACTCGTAAGGGGTCTGGAAACACCATATATTTT.

The chain couples TRBV4-2 to TRBJ2-1; 8 bases match TRBD2. Germline CDR1 reads LGHNA; CDR2 reads YNFKEQ. This CDR3 comprises 16 residues. After removal of 0 bases from V and 6 bases from J, the junction contained 7 bases not matched to a gene. For the CDR3, the DNA is TGTGCCAGCAGCCAAGATCTGGCGGGAGGCCTCAATGAGCAGTTCTTC. Its translation is CASSQDLAGGLNEQFF.

The chain uses TRBV6-4 and TRBJ1-5; the D is unclear. The length of the CDR3 is 13 residues. Germline V gives CDR1 MRHNA, CDR2 SNTAGT. Trimming took 3 bases from V and 3 from J, leaving 6 bases between them. The CDR3 here is CASSEQLNQPQHF. DNA of the CDR3: TGTGCCAGCAGTGAACAGCTCAATCAGCCCCAGCATTTT.

This rearrangement joins TRBV7-7 to TRBJ2-5; tentatively, D is TRBD1 (6 bases). The ends were cut back, 3 bases at V and 4 bases at J, with 9 bases in the middle. The germline gives CDR1 SSHAT, CDR2 FNYEAQ (reference sequence). This CDR3 has 13 residues. As DNA, the CDR3 is TGTGCCAGCAGCTTCGACAGGAGAGAGACCCAGTACTTC. Protein product: CASSFDRRETQYF.

The chain joins TRBV27 to TRBJ1-6; 8 bases are a match to TRBD1. The CDR3 covers 16 residues. Germline-derived CDR1 and CDR2 are MNHEY and SMNVEV (reference sequence). V dropped 4 bases and J dropped 5; count of bases not matched to a gene: 7. The CDR3 loop is CASSSRRTGHNSPLHF. The DNA for the CDR3 is TGTGCCAGCAGTTCCCGCCGGACAGGGCATAATTCACCCCTCCACTTT.

The chain links TRBV27 to TRBJ1-4, with TRBD1 matching over 10 bases. Germline CDR1 MNHEY, CDR2 SMNVEV (reference sequence). The length of the CDR3 is 15 residues. V lost 5 bases to trimming and J lost 4 bases; unmatched junction nucleotides: 4. The DNA of the CDR3 is TGTGCCAGCAGTCCTGGGACAGGGGTTAATGAAAAACTGTTTTTT. It yields the protein CASSPGTGVNEKLFF.

The chain is built from TRBV7-9 and TRBJ2-1; 11 nucleotides line up with TRBD1. This CDR3 contains 17 residues. Looked up from germline, CDR1 is SEHNR and CDR2 is FQNEAQ (reference sequence). J gave up 8 bases and V 2 bases, and 11 bases lay outside the gene matches. CDR3 loop: CASSLLPGTGGLDEQFF. CDR3 in DNA: TGTGCCAGCAGCTTACTCCCCGGGACAGGGGGTCTGGATGAGCAGTTCTTC.

J is TRBJ2-7 and V is TRBV14; TRBD2 matches at 10 bases. The CDR3 spans 17 residues. Germline V lookup: CDR1 SGHDN, CDR2 FVKESK. The V segment lost 3 bases and the J segment 3 bases; nucleotides outside the gene matches: 11. This CDR3 is CASSHLPSGRSYYEQYF. CDR3 DNA sequence: TGTGCCAGCAGCCACTTACCTAGCGGGAGATCCTACTACGAGCAGTACTTC.

V and J are TRBV29-1 and TRBJ2-7; D is unresolved. Trimming stripped 5 bases from V and 7 bases from J, with 12 bases between. The V gene's germline CDR1 is SQVTM and CDR2 ANQGSEA. The CDR3 has 11 residues. As DNA, the CDR3 is TGCAGCGTTAGAGGAGCCGTAGAGCAGTACTTC. Translation: CSVRGAVEQYF.

The chain recombines TRBV5-1 with TRBJ1-2, with D possibly being TRBD1 (6 bases). CDR1 and CDR2 from the germline V gene are SGHRS and YFSETQ. The CDR3 extends over 14 amino acids. V was clipped by 4 bases and J by 1 base, with 11 bases between them. The CDR3 bases are TGCGCCAGCAGCAGGGGGACGGGTAACTATGGCTACACCTTC. Residues: CASSRGTGNYGYTF.